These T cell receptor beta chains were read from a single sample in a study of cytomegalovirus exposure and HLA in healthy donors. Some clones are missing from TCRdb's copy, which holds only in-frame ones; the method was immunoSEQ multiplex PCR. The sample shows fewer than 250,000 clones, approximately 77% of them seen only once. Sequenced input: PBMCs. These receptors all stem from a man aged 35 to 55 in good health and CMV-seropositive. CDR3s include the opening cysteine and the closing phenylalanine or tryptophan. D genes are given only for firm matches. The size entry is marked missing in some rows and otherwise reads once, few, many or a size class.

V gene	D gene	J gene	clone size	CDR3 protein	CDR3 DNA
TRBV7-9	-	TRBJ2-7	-	CSSSLTTGVDEQYF	TGTTCCAGCAGTCTAACCACAGGAGTTGACGAGCAGTACTTC
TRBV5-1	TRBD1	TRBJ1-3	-	CASSPRQGWSGNTIYF	TGCGCCAGCAGCCCAAGACAGGGGTGGTCTGGAAACACCATATATTTT
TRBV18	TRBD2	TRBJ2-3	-	CASSPGLAGVGDTQYF	TGTGCCAGCTCACCAGGACTAGCGGGAGTAGGAGATACGCAGTATTTT
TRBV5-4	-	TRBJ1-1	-	CASSRISNRMTSWGTEAFF	TGTGCCAGCAGCCGTATATCAAACAGGATGACCTCGTGGGGCACTGAAGCTTTCTTT
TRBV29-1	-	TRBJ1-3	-	CSVVTRVTGNTIYF	TGCAGCGTCGTTACCAGGGTGACTGGAAACACCATATATTTT
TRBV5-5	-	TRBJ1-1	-	CASSQDPQLSGNTEAFF	TGTGCCAGCAGCCAGGATCCCCAACTCTCAGGGAACACTGAAGCTTTCTTT
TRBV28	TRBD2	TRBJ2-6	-	CASSELAGSSGANVLTF	TGTGCCAGCAGTGAACTAGCGGGCAGCTCTGGGGCCAACGTCCTGACTTTC
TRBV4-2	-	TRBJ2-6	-	CASSQEVQARPGANVLTF	TGTGCCAGCAGCCAAGAAGTACAGGCCCGCCCTGGGGCCAACGTCCTGACTTTC
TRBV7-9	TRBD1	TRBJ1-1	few	CASSHRQGDTEAFF	TGTGCCAGCAGTCATCGACAGGGTGACACTGAAGCTTTCTTT
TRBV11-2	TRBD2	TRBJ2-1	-	CASSTEPGTSKINEQFF	TGTGCCAGCAGCACCGAGCCCGGGACTAGCAAGATCAATGAGCAGTTCTTC
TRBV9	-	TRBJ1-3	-	CASSAELGNGNTIYF	TGTGCCAGCAGCGCTGAACTAGGTAATGGAAACACCATATATTTT
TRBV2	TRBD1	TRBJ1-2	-	CASSEGQGANGYTF	TGTGCCAGCAGTGAAGGGCAGGGGGCCAATGGCTACACCTTC
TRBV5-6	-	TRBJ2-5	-	CASSFIGETQYF	TGTGCCAGCAGCTTTATCGGGGAGACCCAGTACTTC
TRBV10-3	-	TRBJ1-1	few	CAISEQNTEAFF	TGTGCCATCAGTGAGCAGAACACTGAAGCTTTCTTT
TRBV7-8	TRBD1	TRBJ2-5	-	CASSLQGNGETQYF	TGTGCCAGCAGTCTACAGGGGAATGGGGAGACCCAGTACTTC
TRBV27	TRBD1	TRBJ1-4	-	CASSLPWTGNEKLFF	TGTGCCAGCAGTCTACCCTGGACAGGGAATGAAAAACTGTTTTTT
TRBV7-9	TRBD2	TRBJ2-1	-	CASSLSGGGHEQFF	TGTGCCAGCAGCTTATCGGGGGGGGGTCATGAGCAGTTCTTC
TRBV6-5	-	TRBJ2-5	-	CASSTGRRETQYF	TGTGCCAGCAGCACAGGGCGTAGGGAGACCCAGTACTTC
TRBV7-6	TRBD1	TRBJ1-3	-	CASSLASRDRAGNTIYF	TGTGCCAGCAGCTTAGCCTCTCGAGACAGGGCTGGAAACACCATATATTTT
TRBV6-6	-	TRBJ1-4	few	CASSPGGATNEKLFF	TGTGCCAGCAGCCCAGGAGGTGCAACTAATGAAAAACTGTTTTTT
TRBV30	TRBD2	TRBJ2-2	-	CAWIPLPLGTSGPSGGPGELFF	TGTGCCTGGATCCCACTCCCTCTTGGGACTAGCGGGCCCTCGGGGGGTCCCGGGGAGCTGTTTTTT
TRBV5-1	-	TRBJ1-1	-	CASSLAVGNTEAFF	TGCGCCAGCAGCTTGGCCGTCGGGAACACTGAAGCTTTCTTT
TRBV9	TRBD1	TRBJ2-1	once	CASSVDMGQGYNEQFF	TGTGCCAGCAGCGTAGATATGGGACAGGGTTACAATGAGCAGTTCTTC
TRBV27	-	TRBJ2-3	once	CASSLLDTDTQYF	TGTGCCAGCAGTTTATTAGACACAGATACGCAGTATTTT
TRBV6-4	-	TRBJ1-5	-	CASSREEGQPQHF	TGTGCCAGCAGTCGAGAGGAAGGCCAGCCCCAGCATTTT
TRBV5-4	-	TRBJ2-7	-	CASSTPRSSYEQYF	TGTGCCAGCAGCACCCCGCGGAGCTCCTACGAGCAGTACTTC
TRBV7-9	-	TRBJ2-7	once	CSSSFRQDEQYF	TGTTCCAGCAGCTTCAGACAGGACGAGCAGTACTTC
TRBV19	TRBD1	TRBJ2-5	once	CASSPGQGKTQYF	TGTGCCAGTAGTCCCGGACAGGGGAAGACCCAGTACTTC
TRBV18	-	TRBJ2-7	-	CASSEGTIDEQYF	TGTGCCAGCTCCGAGGGGACAATTGACGAGCAGTACTTC
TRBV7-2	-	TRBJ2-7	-	CASSLVGAYEQYF	TGTGCCAGCAGCTTAGTAGGGGCCTACGAGCAGTACTTC
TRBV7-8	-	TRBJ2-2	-	CASSLERGTGELFF	TGTGCCAGCAGCTTAGAGAGGGGGACCGGGGAGCTGTTTTTT